The 13 T cell receptor beta chains below all came from one sample that was sequenced in a study of human T cells and chemical hapten exposure. Time point noted: healthy volunteer bleed at 2 weeks. Extraction yielded total RNA from whole blood (unfractionated). TCRdb reprocessed the RACE reads via MiXCR and lists one record per CDR3 protein. The table lists roughly 48,000 distinct CDR3 sequences, approximately 4.8% of them singletons. The sample consisted of whole blood. These receptors came from a human donor in good health. Some clones in this sample may be carry-over from other donors' samples.

There are many counts of this clonotype. J is TRBJ2-1 and V is TRBV27; 8 bases agree with TRBD2. V lost 6 bases, J lost 4 bases, and 8 bases stayed unmatched. Germline CDR1 is MNHEY and CDR2 is SMNVEV (reference sequence). The CDR3 has 15 amino acids. CDR3 sequence: CASRAGGTRYNEQFF. The CDR3, as DNA: TGTGCCAGCAGGGCCGGAGGGACTAGATACAATGAGCAGTTCTTC.

This clonotype was seen repeatedly, ten times or more. V is TRBV6-1 and J is TRBJ2-3; TRBD2 matches at 7 bases. The CDR3 runs to 14 residues. Germline V gives CDR1 MNHNS, CDR2 SASEGT. V was pared by 7 bases and J by 4 bases, with 8 bases of the junction left unmatched. CDR3 coding DNA: TGTGCCAGCACCGAACGGGAGGAATCAGATACGCAGTATTTT. It specifies CASTEREESDTQYF.

This clonotype was picked up many times. The rearrangement links TRBV4-1 to TRBJ2-4, with TRBD2 identical over 9 bases. Per germline, CDR1 MGHRA and CDR2 YSYEKL. With V trimmed by 1 base and J by 1 base, 8 bases remained unmatched. CDR3 length: 18 residues. CDR3 amino acids: CASSQGPASGRAKNIQYF. The CDR3, as DNA: TGCGCCAGCAGCCAAGGTCCGGCCAGCGGGAGGGCCAAAAACATTCAGTACTTC.

In its sample, this clonotype was seen a few times. V is TRBV29-1 and J is TRBJ1-1, with TRBD1 as a possible D gene (5 bases). This CDR3 is built from 13 residues. The germline CDR1 and CDR2 sequences are SQVTM and ANQGSEA. Trimming took off 6 bases at V and 4 bases at J, with 15 bases between the two ends. CDR3 region: CSVSGIGGTEAFF. In DNA, the CDR3 is TGCAGCGTCTCGGGCATCGGGGGCACTGAAGCTTTCTTT.

In its sample, this clonotype was seen a few times. V and J are TRBV19 and TRBJ2-1; TRBD2 agrees at 8 bases. Germline lookup yields CDR1 LNHDA and CDR2 SQIVND (reference sequence). The CDR3 covers 16 residues. J gave up 3 bases and V 3 bases, and 7 bases lay outside the gene matches. The CDR3 DNA sequence: TGTGCCAGTAGTATCAGCGCGGGAGGACTCTACAATGAGCAGTTCTTC. It is translated as CASSISAGGLYNEQFF.

This chain joins TRBV15 and TRBJ1-6, with 10 bases identical to TRBD1. The germline gives CDR1 LNHNV, CDR2 YYDKDF (reference sequence). The CDR3 covers 15 residues. J lost 9 bases, V lost 3 bases, and 5 bases had no gene match. CDR3 amino acids: CATSSPGQGSSPLHF. CDR3 coding DNA: TGTGCCACCAGCAGCCCGGGACAGGGGAGTTCACCCCTCCACTTT.

This clonotype was detected many times. The rearrangement uses TRBV27 and TRBJ2-7, with a weak D call TRBD2 (6 bases). Germline CDR1 and CDR2: MNHEY and SMNVEV (reference sequence). The CDR3 spans 18 residues. V was pared by 3 bases and J by 0 bases, with 21 bases between. DNA for the CDR3: TGTGCCAGCAGTTTCGGGGGACCGGGTTGGGTAAGCTCCTACGAGCAGTACTTC. Its translation: CASSFGGPGWVSSYEQYF.

The genes are TRBV4-1 and TRBJ2-7, with TRBD1 as a possible D gene (5 bases). Trimming took off 1 base at V and 1 base at J, with 11 bases between the two ends. The CDR3 consists of 15 residues. Germline loops: CDR1 MGHRA, CDR2 YSYEKL. The CDR3 spells CASSQAIQGSYEQYF. The DNA of the CDR3 is TGCGCCAGCAGCCAAGCGATTCAGGGATCCTACGAGCAGTACTTC.

The chain links TRBV11-1 to TRBJ2-1; 10 bases fit TRBD1. The germline gives CDR1 SGHAT, CDR2 FQDESV (reference sequence). J gave up 4 bases and V 5 bases, and 5 bases lay outside the gene matches. This CDR3 region has 15 residues. The CDR3 reads CASSLTGGVYNEQFF. CDR3 coding DNA: TGTGCCAGCAGCCTGACAGGGGGCGTTTACAATGAGCAGTTCTTC.

In its sample, this clonotype was seen many times. The chain has TRBV12-3 or TRBV12-4 and TRBJ2-6, with D unresolved. Trimming removed 2 bases from V and 3 bases from J, with 5 bases in between. The CDR3 consists of 14 residues. The CDR3 DNA is TGTGCCAGCAGTTTATACGGTGGGGCCAACGTCCTGACTTTC. Translated, it gives CASSLYGGANVLTF.

This clonotype was found many times. The rearrangement uses TRBV24-1 and TRBJ2-1; 7 nucleotides line up with TRBD2. Trimming cost V 3 bases and J 4 bases; bases outside gene matches: 8. Germline CDR1 is KGHDR and CDR2 is SFDVKD. This CDR3 has 16 amino acids. CDR3 in amino acids: CATSDRLGGNYNEQFF. As DNA, the CDR3 is TGTGCCACCAGTGATCGTCTGGGGGGGAATTACAATGAGCAGTTCTTC.

This clonotype was recorded at least ten times. The chain carries TRBV28 and TRBJ2-5; the match to TRBD2 covers 12 bases. CDR1 MDHEN and CDR2 SYDVKM come from the germline V gene. The ends lost 5 bases at V and 6 bases at J; junction bases unmatched: 10. The CDR3 runs 16 residues. CDR3 amino acids: CASSPSLAGGLKTQYF. The DNA for the CDR3 is TGTGCCAGCAGTCCCTCACTAGCGGGAGGACTAAAGACCCAGTACTTC.

This clonotype was detected ten times or more. The chain joins TRBV25-1 to TRBJ2-7; no clear D. This CDR3 is built from 12 residues. V was trimmed by 1 base and J by 4 bases, leaving 5 bases between them. The germline CDR1 and CDR2 sequences are MGHDK and SYGVNS. The CDR3 bases are TGTGCCAGCAGTGAATCCGGATACGAGCAGTACTTC. Amino acids: CASSESGYEQYF.